This T cell receptor beta chain was captured in a study of T cell clones after liver transplantation. Looking at the study overall: Graft-donor-reactive sequences were compared with third-party-reactive TCRbeta sequences from pre-transplant mixed lymphocyte reactions. HCV positivity affected three of eight recipients; the rest lacked autoimmune or viral indications. Study conclusions and caveats: A larger donor-reactive than third-party decline suggested partial antigen-specific deletion.

V was cut by 3 bases and J by 1 base, with 10 bases left in between. In germline, CDR1 is SGHRS, CDR2 YFSETQ. CDR3 size: 15 residues. CD3+CD4+ and CD3+CD8+ cells were FACS-sorted from thawed unstimulated PBMCs. This clone was seen more than once but under ten times. What it binds is unknown. Libraries were prepared by immunoSEQ multiplex PCR; TCRdb keeps only in-frame clonotypes and omits some of them. The profile shows some 70,000 clones, 80% of them singletons. The chain uses TRBV5-1 and TRBJ2-2; tentative D call: TRBD1 (6 bases). The material was CD4+ T cells from blood, obtained before liver transplant. This receptor was taken from a human donor who received a liver transplant. The CDR3 region is CASSSLTGNTGELFF. The CDR3 nucleotides read TGCGCCAGCAGCTCATTGACAGGGAACACCGGGGAGCTGTTTTTT.